The entry below gives a single TCR beta chain sequence along with its context. The antigen is not known. The sample is drawn from a study of shared clonotypes between healthy human individuals. Looking at the study overall: Researchers drew samples from two women and a few men aged 18 to 49.

Notes on the study in general: Incomplete sequencing of sorted subsets was indicated by rarefaction despite large depth. When compared with the clonotypes that were shared by all four sorted-subset donors, the non-shared clonotypes turned out to have lower generation probabilities.

Some clones are missing from TCRdb's copy, which holds only in-frame ones; the method was immunoSEQ multiplex PCR. The sample holds about 2.3 million clones, 85% to 95% seen once. Germline V gene data show CDR1 as SGDLS and CDR2 as YYNGEE. The junction had 7 bases not matched to a gene; V was cut back by 3 bases and J by 4 bases. The CDR3 contains 16 residues. The sample consisted of naive CD4+ T cells from PBMCs. Subset reported: CD45RA+ positively selected. This chain joins TRBV9 and TRBJ2-1; 10 bases are shared with TRBD2. The sequence was collected from a man aged 18-30 years in good health. Some clones in this sample may be carry-over from other donors' samples. The CDR3 DNA reads TGTGCCAGCAGCGGTAGCGGGAGGCAGTTTTACAATGAGCAGTTCTTC. Translated: CASSGSGRQFYNEQFF.